The rows below give T cell receptor beta chains drawn from one sample of a study of early T cells in non-severe SARS-CoV-2 infection. From the 5' RACE reads, TCRdb called clonotypes with MiXCR, one entry per CDR3 protein. The sample has roughly 29,000 distinct CDR3 sequences, roughly 4.8% seen once. Sequencing used whole blood. Source of these receptors: an adult who was a healthcare worker with PCR-confirmed SARS-CoV-2 infection or an uninfected control (not recorded which). CDR3s leave out the opening cysteine and the closing phenylalanine or tryptophan.

TRBV12-3/TRBV12-4	TRBJ2-1	ASSPDPGRHLF
TRBV10-3	TRBJ2-7	AISEGTSSHEQY
TRBV6-1	TRBJ2-2	ASRFNSPGELF
TRBV10-2	TRBJ1-5	ASSEPPDREGNQPQH
TRBV6-1	TRBJ2-3	ASRQGPDTQY
TRBV6-6	TRBJ2-7	ASNRGAGTGAREQY
TRBV20-1	TRBJ2-3	SAPLGEDTQY
TRBV7-9	TRBJ1-1	ASSLEGSEAF
TRBV7-3	TRBJ2-2	ASSPQGQGVVAGELF
TRBV9	TRBJ1-6	ASSRASYNSPLH
TRBV12-5	TRBJ2-1	ASGPTSVVNEQF
TRBV5-4	TRBJ2-1	ASSWGTSGATYSDEQF
TRBV29-1	TRBJ2-4	SVADPIQY
TRBV7-2	TRBJ2-3	ASSLIDTQY
TRBV12-3/TRBV12-4	TRBJ2-1	ASHKTDYNEQF
TRBV4-1	TRBJ2-7	ASSQGEGPYEQY
TRBV5-1	TRBJ2-3	ASSLAASGHSTDTQY
TRBV11-2	TRBJ1-4	ASSIGVTGNEKLF
TRBV5-1	TRBJ2-7	ASSYGREGAEQY
TRBV6-1	TRBJ2-2	ASRSTGELF
TRBV5-1	TRBJ2-2	ASSPGVGANTGELF
TRBV28	TRBJ2-3	ASITGSGTDTQY
TRBV6-4	TRBJ2-3	ASGSTSGGPDTQY
TRBV9	TRBJ2-7	ASSVWAGGPYEQY
TRBV19	TRBJ2-3	ASSLPGRGLAGKDTQY
TRBV2	TRBJ2-1	ASSKDTIINEQF
TRBV5-4	TRBJ2-5	ASSLAGGPQETQY
TRBV4-1	TRBJ2-4	ASSQDRGRQNIQY
TRBV12-3/TRBV12-4	TRBJ2-7	ASSLGQLAIEQY
TRBV5-1	TRBJ2-5	ASSLAPSGQQETQY
TRBV13	TRBJ2-1	ASSQDSHNEQF
TRBV12-3/TRBV12-4	TRBJ2-3	ASSLDTQY
TRBV29-1	TRBJ2-6	SAGQGLSGANVLT